This T cell receptor (beta chain) originates from a study of beta chain features in type 1 diabetes. CDR3 size: 14 residues. V shed 0 bases, J shed 7 bases, and the junction held 2 bases outside the gene matches. CDR1 and CDR2 (germline): LGHNA, YNFKEQ. Overall study findings and caveats: For Type 1 diabetes patients, all four CD4+ subsets carried TCRB CDR3s that were moderately but significantly shorter. Cells that show high TCR expression could be over-represented by cDNA sequencing.

Per donor, one heparinised blood draw averaged about 116 mL. The authors sorted CD4+ naive, central memory, regulatory and stem cell-like memory cells via CD45RO/CCR7/CD25/CD127/CD95/CD27. The authors reverse transcribed all of the isolated RNA, so sequencing captured expressed TCRB transcripts. The protocol was immunoSEQ multiplex PCR, while the TCRdb copy is restricted to in-frame clones and leaves out a portion. The data hold around 170,000 clones, with roughly 9% observed a single time. Points on this clone: Antigen specificity is unknown.

The sequenced sample was central memory CD4+ T cells from blood. This receptor was identified in a woman aged 30 to 39 with type 1 diabetes. The chain joins TRBV4-2 to TRBJ2-7; TRBD2 matches 11 bases. The DNA for the CDR3 is TGTGCCAGCAGCCAAGAGAGACTAGCGGGAGAGCAGTACTTC. Translated, it gives CASSQERLAGEQYF.